This entry describes one T cell receptor beta chain. Its target is unknown. This CDR3 is also generated by other DNA sequences in the sample. This record comes from a study of T cell responses to AZD1222 COVID-19 vaccine. Study observations and caveats: Of spike-specific TCRs, nearly half reportedly target regions left unmutated in variants. Seropositive status at baseline applied to only a handful of AZD1222 recipients.

The CDR3 covers 15 residues. Trimming left V 1 base short and J 1 base short, with 10 bases between. CDR1 and CDR2 (germline): SEHNR, FQNEAQ (reference sequence). Clones were read by immunoSEQ multiplex PCR, and TCRdb kept only the in-frame ones, dropping some. The table includes under 200,000 clones, about 90% detected once. The clonotype comes from an adult who received the AZD1222 COVID-19 vaccine. The sequences come from peripheral blood, collected 28 days after the second AZD1222 dose. The rearrangement uses TRBV7-9 and TRBJ1-1; tentatively, D is TRBD1 (5 bases). The CDR3 loop reads CASSLVGQGNTEAFF. The CDR3 DNA reads as TGTGCCAGCAGCTTAGTCGGCCAGGGGAACACTGAAGCTTTCTTT.